These 32 T cell receptor beta chains originate from one sample sequenced in a study of T cell clonality in common variable immunodeficiency. Antigen specificity for these receptors is unknown. Method: immunoSEQ multiplex PCR; TCRdb's copy keeps in-frame clones and lacks some. The profile covers over 20,000 clones, none occurring a single time. Study-wide results and caveats: In common variable immunodeficiency, TCR beta chains reportedly carried fewer deletions and N-nucleotide insertions.

Sequenced material: peripheral blood mononuclear cells. These TCRs come from a human donor with common variable immunodeficiency.

This clone was seen ten or more times. With the read ending 3 residues before the CDR3 end, the germline J gene is used to fill in that end. V and J are TRBV6-1 and TRBJ2-7, with TRBD2 identical over 8 bases. This CDR3 comprises 15 residues. Germline V gene sequence: CDR1 MNHNS, CDR2 SASEGT. The V gene end was trimmed by 4 bases and the J gene end by 2 bases; junction bases not matched to a gene: 7. CDR3 DNA (partial): TGTGCCAGCAGTGGCAGCGGGAGTGCTACCTACGAG. This sequence encodes CASSGSGSATYE. The entire CDR3 is CASSGSGSATYEQYF.

At least ten counts were recorded for this clone. The CDR3 end falls 3 residues outside the read, so it is completed with the germline J gene. This chain joins TRBV6-1 and TRBJ2-1, with D unresolved. The germline V and J ends were trimmed by 1 base and 6 bases, with 7 bases remaining between them. The CDR3 has 13 amino acids. Germline loops: CDR1 MNHNS, CDR2 SASEGT. The DNA read from the CDR3 is TGTGCCAGCAGTGAAGTAAGGTCCAATGAG. It yields the protein CASSEVRSNE. The CDR3 in its entirety is CASSEVRSNEQFF.

This clone was seen only a few times. The read terminates 3 residues ahead of where the CDR3 ends, so the germline J gene completes it. J is TRBJ2-1 and V is TRBV7-2, with TRBD1 as a possible D gene (5 bases). Trimming shortened V by 5 bases and J by 8 bases, and 19 bases separated the two germline ends. This CDR3 is 15 amino acids long. Germline V CDR1 and CDR2: SGHTA, FQGNSA. The part of the CDR3 DNA that was read is TGTGCCAGCAGCCAAAGCCGCCCAGGGATGGATGAG. Translating gives CASSQSRPGMDE. The complete CDR3 sequence is CASSQSRPGMDEQFF.

To note about this clone: The CDR3 end lies 3 residues beyond the end of the read and is filled in from the germline J gene. V gene TRBV29-1 combines with J gene TRBJ2-7; 13 bases are shared with TRBD2. This CDR3 has 16 residues. Germline assignment: CDR1 SQVTM and CDR2 ANQGSEA. The J segment lost 1 base and the V segment lost 6 bases, leaving 9 bases of the junction unmatched. The part of the CDR3 DNA that was read is TGCAGCGTGGGGGGTTTGACTAGCGGGAGGTCCTACGAG. This encodes CSVGGLTSGRSYE. The entire CDR3 protein is CSVGGLTSGRSYEQYF.

Points on this clone: Within the sample, other DNA sequences also encode this same CDR3. This CDR3 is CASSGAGTSGSEQYF. CDR3 DNA (partial): TGTGCCAGCTCAGGAGCCGGGACGAGCGGGAGCGAG. This chain links TRBV18 with TRBJ2-7; 8 nucleotides agree with TRBD2. The sequenced fragment ends 3 residues before the CDR3 boundary, so the rest is inferred from the germline J gene. J lost 6 bases, V lost 5 bases, and 12 bases had no gene match. The CDR3 length is 15 residues. The V gene's germline CDR1 is KGHSH and CDR2 LQKENI.

With regard to this clone: The read ends 3 residues shy of where the CDR3 ends; the end is completed using the germline J gene. This rearrangement joins TRBV2 to TRBJ2-3; 9 nucleotides match TRBD1. V lost 2 bases to trimming and J lost 0 bases; unmatched junction nucleotides: 6. This CDR3 is 17 amino acids long. In germline, CDR1 is SNHLY, CDR2 FYNNEI. The CDR3 DNA, read in part, is TGTGCCAGCAGTGAATGGGGTGGGACAGGGAGCACAGATACG. Translated, it gives CASSEWGGTGSTDT. The whole CDR3 region reads CASSEWGGTGSTDTQYF.

Regarding this clone: The read ends 3 residues before the CDR3 terminus; that terminus is restored from the germline J gene. The chain combines TRBV7-3 with TRBJ2-1; TRBD2 aligns across 7 bases. The CDR3 is 17 amino acids. The germline CDR1 and CDR2 sequences are SGHTA and FQGTGA. V shed 5 bases, J shed 5 bases, and the junction held 15 bases outside the gene matches. Partial CDR3 DNA: TGTGCCAGCAGCCCGCAAGGCCTGCGGGGGTTCGACAATGAG. Protein: CASSPQGLRGFDNE. Given in full, the CDR3 is CASSPQGLRGFDNEQFF.

The sample holds a few counts of this clone. The covered CDR3 bases are TGTGCCAGTAGTAAAAGGGGACTAGCGAGAGACGATGAG. Protein sequence: CASSKRGLARDDE. The entire CDR3 protein reads CASSKRGLARDDEQFF. The chain is built from TRBV19 and TRBJ2-1; 10 positions match TRBD2. Read coverage stops 3 residues before the CDR3 terminus; the germline J gene supplies the remainder. J gave up 8 bases and V 4 bases, and 11 bases lay outside the gene matches. CDR3 length: 16 amino acids. The germline gives CDR1 LNHDA, CDR2 SQIVND (reference sequence). The full variable domain, with the rest looked up from reference TRBV19 and TRBJ2-1, is DGGITQSPKYLFRKEGQNVTLSCEQNLNHDAMYWYRQDPGQGLRLIYYSQIVNDFQKGDIAEGYSVSREKKESFPLTVTSAQKNPTAFYLCASSKRGLARDDEQFFGPGTRLTVL.

This clone has more than one count but fewer than ten. The read is 3 residues too short to cover the CDR3 end, so that end is filled in from the germline J gene. This chain links TRBV7-6 with TRBJ2-1, with 7 bases lining up with TRBD1. The CDR3 has 14 residues. The J segment lost 5 bases and the V segment lost 1 base, leaving 2 bases of the junction unmatched. Per the germline V gene, CDR1 is SGHVS and CDR2 is FNYEAQ. The sequenced part of the CDR3 DNA is TGTGCCAGCAGCTTAGACAGGGGCAACAATGAG. Translating gives CASSLDRGNNE. The CDR3 in its entirety is CASSLDRGNNEQFF.

This clone was seen only a few times. The CDR3 DNA, read in part, is TGCAGCGTTGATTTCGGGGGTTCCTACGAG. This translates into CSVDFGGSYE. The whole CDR3 sequence reads CSVDFGGSYEQYF. The gene calls are TRBV29-1 and TRBJ2-7, with a tentative D call TRBD2 (6 bases). The DNA ends 3 residues before the CDR3 does, and the rest of the CDR3 is filled in from the germline J gene. Trimming removed 3 bases at V and 1 base at J, with 10 bases between. Looked up from germline, CDR1 is SQVTM and CDR2 is ANQGSEA. The CDR3 runs to 13 residues.

With respect to this clone: The read halts 3 residues ahead of the CDR3 end, with the missing end drawn from the germline J gene. The J gene is TRBJ2-2, the V gene TRBV7-8, with D perhaps matching TRBD1 or TRBD2 (6 bases each). V was pared by 2 bases and J by 5 bases, with 18 bases between. There are 17 residues in the CDR3. In germline, CDR1 is SGHVS, CDR2 FQNEAQ. The part of the CDR3 DNA that was read is TGTGCCAGCAGCTTAAAGTCCGGAACAGGGAGGACCGGGGAG. Protein product: CASSLKSGTGRTGE. The whole CDR3 reads CASSLKSGTGRTGELFF.

On this clone itself: The read terminates 3 residues before the CDR3 end, so the remaining end is supplied by the germline J gene. This rearrangement joins TRBV19 to TRBJ1-5; 12 bases are shared with TRBD1. CDR1 is LNHDA and CDR2 is SQIVND in the germline V gene (reference sequence). The CDR3 totals 16 residues. With 5 bases clipped from V and 6 bases from J, the junction kept 8 bases outside the gene matches. The CDR3 sequence: CASSPWDRGQSQPQHF. The DNA read from the CDR3 is TGTGCCAGTAGTCCTTGGGACAGGGGGCAAAGTCAGCCC.

This clone has only a few counts. The read comes to an end 3 residues before the CDR3 does, leaving the germline J gene to fill in the end. The chain recombines TRBV7-2 with TRBJ1-2; perhaps TRBD1 as D (5 bases). Germline CDR1 is SGHTA and CDR2 is FQGNSA. The CDR3 runs 15 residues. Trimming took 3 bases from V and 2 from J, leaving 13 bases between them. The CDR3 protein is CASSFPGGSNYGYTF. CDR3 bases read: TGTGCCAGCAGCTTTCCGGGGGGATCCAACTATGGC.

This clone was found many times. The CDR3 end falls 3 residues outside the read, so it is completed with the germline J gene. The gene calls are TRBV7-6 and TRBJ2-3, with 10 positions matching TRBD2. The germline gives CDR1 SGHVS, CDR2 FNYEAQ. The CDR3 is 14 amino acids. The CDR3 here is CASSLENSGRTQYF. The sequenced CDR3 bases are TGTGCCAGCAGCTTAGAAAATAGCGGGAGGACG.

This clone was seen a few times. The DNA ends 3 residues before the CDR3 does, and the rest of the CDR3 is filled in from the germline J gene. The rearrangement joins TRBV19 to TRBJ1-2, with D perhaps matching TRBD1 (5 bases). The CDR3 extends over 14 amino acids. Germline V CDR1 and CDR2: LNHDA, SQIVND (reference sequence). The V gene lost 8 bases and the J gene lost 0 bases, with 13 bases spanning the gap. CDR3 DNA, as far as it was read: TGTGCCAGTCGACCTACAGGCTCTAACTATGGC. Amino acids: CASRPTGSNYG. The full CDR3 is CASRPTGSNYGYTF.

This clone was counted at least ten times. The read ends 3 residues shy of where the CDR3 ends; the end is completed using the germline J gene. V usage is TRBV7-3 and J usage is TRBJ2-3; D is unresolved. CDR1 is SGHTA, CDR2 FQGTGA, per germline. V lost 2 bases and J lost 2, with 5 bases in between. The CDR3 covers 13 residues. CDR3 region: CASSLEATDTQYF. Partial CDR3 DNA: TGTGCCAGCAGCTTAGAGGCCACAGATACG. Variable domain in full (rest from reference TRBV7-3 and TRBJ2-3): GAGVSQTPSNKVTEKGKYVELRCDPISGHTALYWYRQSLGQGPEFLIYFQGTGAADDSGLPNDRFFAVRPEGSVSTLKIQRTERGDSAVYLCASSLEATDTQYFGPGTRLTVL.

The table lists this clone with many counts. The CDR3 end is not reached by the read, which stops 3 residues before it; the germline J gene fills it in. V is TRBV11-2 and J is TRBJ2-1; TRBD1 matches at 7 bases. The trim removed 6 bases at V and 7 bases at J, leaving 12 bases unmatched. The length of the CDR3 is 15 residues. In germline, CDR1 is SGHAT, CDR2 FQNNGV. The sequenced CDR3 bases are TGTGCCAGCAGTCCTACCGGGACAGCCACGAATGAG. Protein product: CASSPTGTATNE. In full, the CDR3 reads CASSPTGTATNEQFF.

This clone has ten or more counts. Coverage ceases 3 residues before the CDR3 finishes, and the germline J gene fills in the end. The V and J genes are TRBV5-1 and TRBJ2-7, with D maybe TRBD1 (6 bases). Germline CDR1 SGHRS, CDR2 YFSETQ. The CDR3 contains 14 residues. V was shortened by 3 bases and J by 2 bases, with 12 bases between the two germline ends. This chain's CDR3 is CASSSGQSTYEQYF. CDR3 DNA, as far as it was read: TGCGCCAGCAGCTCCGGACAGTCTACCTACGAG.

This clone was counted a few times. Read data end 3 residues before the CDR3 end; the end is taken from the germline J gene. This chain links TRBV5-1 with TRBJ2-7, with 8 bases aligning to TRBD2. The V and J ends lost 0 bases and 4 bases, in that order; junction bases with no gene match: 12. The CDR3 spans 17 residues. Per the germline V gene, CDR1 is SGHRS and CDR2 is YFSETQ. The CDR3 DNA, read in part, is TGCGCCAGCAGCTTGGGGGCACCCGCGGGAGGACTATACGAG. Encoded protein: CASSLGAPAGGLYE. The complete CDR3 protein is CASSLGAPAGGLYEQYF.

The sample holds many counts of this clone. The read ends 3 residues shy of where the CDR3 ends; the end is completed using the germline J gene. The V call is TRBV19, the J call TRBJ2-6; 10 positions match TRBD1. Per the germline V gene, CDR1 is LNHDA and CDR2 is SQIVND (reference sequence). The CDR3 contains 18 residues. The V gene end was trimmed by 5 bases and the J gene end by 0 bases; junction bases not matched to a gene: 7. The CDR3 is CASSSGQGSFSGANVLTF. Incomplete CDR3 DNA: TGTGCCAGTAGTTCGGGACAGGGGTCCTTCTCTGGGGCCAACGTC.

This clone was counted between two and nine times. The CDR3 goes on 3 residues after the read ends, and that part is filled in from the germline J gene. The chain combines TRBV10-2 with TRBJ2-5, with 8 bases matching TRBD2. The CDR3 is 14 residues long. Germline CDR1 WSHSY, CDR2 SAAADI. With V trimmed by 7 bases and J by 5 bases, 9 bases remained unmatched. The chain's CDR3 is CASKPAGEEETQYF. Partial CDR3 DNA: TGCGCCAGCAAACCAGCGGGAGAGGAGGAGACC.

Comment on this clone: The read halts 3 residues ahead of the CDR3 end, with the missing end drawn from the germline J gene. This rearrangement joins TRBV19 to TRBJ1-4; D gene ambiguous. Germline V gene sequence: CDR1 LNHDA, CDR2 SQIVND (reference sequence). V was cut by 6 bases and J by 6 bases, with 17 bases left in between. The CDR3 loop spans 15 amino acids. CDR3 DNA, as far as it was read: TGTGCCAGTAGGTTTAGCCGGAACGGAGATGAAAAA. It encodes CASRFSRNGDEK. The full CDR3 sequence reads CASRFSRNGDEKLFF.

This clone has at least ten counts. With the read ending 3 residues before the CDR3 end, the germline J gene is used to fill in that end. V usage is TRBV20-1 and J usage is TRBJ2-5; 7 bases are a match to TRBD2. V gave up 3 bases and J gave up 1 base; unmatched junction bases: 5. In germline, CDR1 is DFQATT, CDR2 SNEGSKA (reference sequence). The CDR3 runs 14 residues. The sequenced part of the CDR3 DNA is TGCAGTGCTAGTAAGGCTAGCGGCCAAGAGACC. This codes for CSASKASGQET. From start to end, the CDR3 is CSASKASGQETQYF.

This clone occurred many times. Read data end 3 residues before the CDR3 end; the end is taken from the germline J gene. The V and J genes are TRBV7-9 and TRBJ1-2; no clear D. The CDR3 contains 14 residues. CDR1 is SEHNR, CDR2 FQNEAQ, per germline (reference sequence). V lost 1 base and J lost 4, with 10 bases in between. The covered CDR3 bases are TGTGCCAGCAGCTTAGACTCAGGAGTCTATGGC. Translation: CASSLDSGVYG. The entire CDR3 reads CASSLDSGVYGYTF.

This clone was seen a few times. The read halts 3 residues ahead of the CDR3 end, with the missing end drawn from the germline J gene. The V and J genes are TRBV20-1 and TRBJ2-5, with 12 bases that match TRBD1. This CDR3 comprises 17 residues. CDR1 DFQATT and CDR2 SNEGSKA come from the germline V gene (reference sequence). V shed 0 bases, J shed 1 base, and the junction held 6 bases outside the gene matches. Partial CDR3 DNA: TGCAGTGCTAGAGATCTCCGGGACAGGGGGCGCCAAGAGACC. It is translated as CSARDLRDRGRQET. The whole CDR3 sequence reads CSARDLRDRGRQETQYF.

A few counts support this clone. The CDR3 end lies 3 residues beyond the end of the read and is filled in from the germline J gene. The V and J genes are TRBV19 and TRBJ2-5; 10 positions match TRBD2. The CDR3 is 14 amino acids. Germline-derived CDR1 and CDR2 are LNHDA and SQIVND (reference sequence). The J segment lost 4 bases and the V segment lost 5 bases, leaving 4 bases of the junction unmatched. Incomplete CDR3 DNA: TGTGCCAGTAGTGCAAGCGGGAGGGCAGAGACC. It translates to CASSASGRAET. In full, the CDR3 is CASSASGRAETQYF.

This clone appeared many times. Read coverage stops 3 residues before the CDR3 terminus; the germline J gene supplies the remainder. The V call is TRBV9, the J call TRBJ2-1, with 7 bases aligning to TRBD2. Germline V gene lookup returns CDR1 SGDLS and CDR2 YYNGEE. V gave up 4 bases and J gave up 8 bases; unmatched junction bases: 15. The CDR3 has 16 residues. The CDR3 loop reads CASSPAGTTYRDEQFF. The sequenced part of the CDR3 DNA is TGTGCCAGCAGCCCAGCAGGGACTACATATAGGGATGAG.

This clone was recorded at least ten times. Read data end 3 residues before the CDR3 end; the end is taken from the germline J gene. The chain joins TRBV20-1 to TRBJ2-1, with 9 bases fitting TRBD2. Looked up from germline, CDR1 is DFQATT and CDR2 is SNEGSKA (reference sequence). With 6 bases clipped from V and 1 base from J, the junction kept 7 bases outside the gene matches. The CDR3 is made up of 15 amino acids. The part of the CDR3 DNA that was read is TGCAGTGCCTGGGGAGCGGGAGGTTCCTACAATGAG. Translating gives CSAWGAGGSYNE. The whole CDR3 is CSAWGAGGSYNEQFF.

As concerns this clone: The read gets to within 3 residues of the CDR3 end, and the germline J gene fills in the rest. The J gene is TRBJ2-7, the V gene TRBV20-1; a weak D match, TRBD2 (6 bases). CDR1 DFQATT and CDR2 SNEGSKA come from the germline V gene (reference sequence). This CDR3 is built from 12 residues. Trimming took 6 bases from V and 6 from J, leaving 15 bases between them. CDR3 DNA (partial): TGCAGTGCGGGGGGAAACGCCGTCGAG. Protein sequence: CSAGGNAVE. From start to end, the CDR3 is CSAGGNAVEQYF.

This clone has only a few counts. Sequencing ends 3 residues short of the CDR3 end; the germline J gene provides the rest. The rearrangement links TRBV5-1 to TRBJ2-7, with TRBD2 matching 14 bases. V lost 6 bases to trimming and J lost 3 bases; unmatched junction nucleotides: 2. Per the germline V gene, CDR1 is SGHRS and CDR2 is YFSETQ. The CDR3 loop spans 14 amino acids. CDR3 sequence reads: CASTGTSGSYEQYF. Partial CDR3 DNA: TGCGCCAGCACCGGGACTAGCGGGAGCTACGAG.

This clone rates as medium-sized (0.01 to 0.1%). The observed sequence ends 3 residues before the CDR3 terminus, with the missing tail filled in from the germline J gene. The chain recombines TRBV7-9 with TRBJ2-3; 12 positions match TRBD2. V gave up 4 bases and J gave up 2 bases; unmatched junction bases: 1. Germline V gene data show CDR1 as SEHNR and CDR2 as FQNEAQ (reference sequence). This CDR3 region has 15 residues. CDR3 DNA, as far as it was read: TGTGCCAGCAGCTCTAGCGGGAGGGCCACAGATACG. Its protein is CASSSSGRATDT. The full CDR3 is CASSSSGRATDTQYF.

Note on this clone: The observed sequence ends 3 residues before the CDR3 terminus, with the missing tail filled in from the germline J gene. J is TRBJ1-1 and V is TRBV20-1; D is perhaps TRBD1 (6 bases). This CDR3 contains 15 residues. V lost 3 bases, J lost 4 bases, and 18 bases lay in between. Germline V lookup: CDR1 DFQATT, CDR2 SNEGSKA (reference sequence). CDR3 residues: CSARLLSGGATEAFF. CDR3 DNA, as far as it was read: TGCAGTGCTAGGTTACTTTCGGGGGGGGCCACTGAA.